This T cell receptor beta chain is from a study of T-cell memory formation after mild COVID-19. Study-wide background: For the most part, TCR clusters were specific to one donor.

Via MiXCR, TCRdb re-called the 5' RACE reads, giving one row per CDR3 protein. Found here are about 320,000 distinct CDR3 sequences, 14% of them singletons; the top ten hold roughly 23%. In this sample, this clonotype turned up many times. Its antigen is as yet unknown. CDR3 length: 15 amino acids. Germline V gene lookup returns CDR1 PRHDT and CDR2 FYEKMQ (reference sequence). Trimming left V 5 bases short and J 4 bases short, with 17 bases between. Points from the study as a whole: Second-wave clones peaking on day 37 lacked confirmed SARS-CoV-2 specificity.

The sample taken for sequencing was PBMCs or a T cell subset sorted from them (not recorded which). The V call is TRBV13, the J call TRBJ1-2; D not certain. This receptor was taken from a man aged 18-30 years who had mild COVID-19 (a few samples of this study predate the infection). Cell type and time point are not known. In DNA, the CDR3 is TGTGCCAGCAGCCAATTTCCAGGTTTTAGCTATGGCTACACCTTC. Protein: CASSQFPGFSYGYTF.